The present TCR beta chain was sequenced within a study of cytomegalovirus exposure and HLA in healthy donors. This PCR relied on a set of 60 Vbeta primers and 13 Jbeta primers. Repertoires were generated with immunoSEQ multiplex PCR, while TCRdb's copy carries only in-frame clones and drops some. The data hold some 150,000 clones, with 87% observed a single time. Germline CDR1 is MNHEY and CDR2 is SMNVEV (reference sequence). The V gene lost 1 base and the J gene lost 2 bases, with 12 bases spanning the gap. The CDR3 length is 16 residues. The TCR was taken from a woman aged 25 to 45 in good health and CMV-seronegative. This chain joins TRBV27 and TRBJ2-1; possibly TRBD2 for D (6 bases). Sequenced: PBMCs. CDR3 protein: CASSLFLALTYNEQFF. CDR3 sequence (DNA): TGTGCCAGCAGTTTATTTCTAGCGCTTACCTACAATGAGCAGTTCTTC.